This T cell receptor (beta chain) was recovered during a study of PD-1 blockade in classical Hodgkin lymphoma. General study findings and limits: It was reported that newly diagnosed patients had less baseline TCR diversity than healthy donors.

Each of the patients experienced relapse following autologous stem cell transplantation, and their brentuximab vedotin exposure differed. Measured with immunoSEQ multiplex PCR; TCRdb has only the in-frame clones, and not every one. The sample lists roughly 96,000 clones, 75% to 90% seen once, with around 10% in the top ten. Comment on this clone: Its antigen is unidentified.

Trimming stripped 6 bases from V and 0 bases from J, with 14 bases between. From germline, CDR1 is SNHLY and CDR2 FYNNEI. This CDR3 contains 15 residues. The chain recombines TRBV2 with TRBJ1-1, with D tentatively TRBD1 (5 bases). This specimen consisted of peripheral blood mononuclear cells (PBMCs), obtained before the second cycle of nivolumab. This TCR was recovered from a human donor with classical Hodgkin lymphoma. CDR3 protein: CASRPPGTLNTEAFF. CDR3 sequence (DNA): TGTGCCAGCAGACCTCCCGGGACCTTGAACACTGAAGCTTTCTTT. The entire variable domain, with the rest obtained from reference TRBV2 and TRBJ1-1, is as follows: EPEVTQTPSHQVTQMGQEVILRCVPISNHLYFYWYRQILGQKVEFLVSFYNNEISEKSEIFDDQFSVERPDGSNFTLKIRSTKLEDSAMYFCASRPPGTLNTEAFFGQGTRLTVV.